This passage covers 5 T cell receptor beta chains from one sample sequenced in a study of human T cells and chemical hapten exposure. Each CDR3 protein is one row after TCRdb ran MiXCR on the RACE reads. The sample has roughly 200,000 distinct CDR3 sequences; around 23% are singletons. This sample's time point: patch test 3, about 24 weeks after DPC sensitization. Regarding treatment: therapeutic diphenylcyclopropenone sensitization with weekly scalp DPC. This material consisted of whole blood, taken in connection with sensitization to the hapten diphenylcyclopropenone (DPC). These receptors originate from a woman in her thirties or forties with alopecia areata. Some clones in this sample may be carry-over from other donors' samples.

The rearrangement uses TRBV2 and TRBJ1-2; the D gene is possibly TRBD1 (6 bases). V shed 4 bases and J shed 6 bases, with 15 bases lying between them. The CDR3 runs 14 residues. CDR1 SNHLY and CDR2 FYNNEI come from the germline V gene. CDR3 sequence reads: CASSGTRGTNGYTF. CDR3 bases: TGTGCCAGCAGTGGTACCAGGGGTACCAATGGCTACACCTTC.

This clonotype was detected only a few times. The rearrangement uses TRBV24-1 and TRBJ1-2; D gene ambiguous. The length of the CDR3 is 15 residues. Germline V gene sequence: CDR1 KGHDR, CDR2 SFDVKD. Trimming took 0 bases from V and 4 from J, leaving 11 bases between them. The CDR3 DNA reads TGTGCCACCAGTGATTTGCGCGGGAACACCTATGGCTACACCTTC. Translating gives CATSDLRGNTYGYTF.

The chain couples TRBV6-6 to TRBJ2-7, with D perhaps TRBD1 or TRBD2 (5 bases each). Trimming cost V 2 bases and J 7 bases, with 15 bases left between them. CDR1 and CDR2 (germline): MNHNY, SVGAGI (reference sequence). CDR3 length equals 14 residues. CDR3 residues: CASSYLLAEGEQYF. The CDR3 nucleotides are TGTGCCAGCAGTTACCTTTTGGCCGAGGGGGAGCAGTACTTC.

This clonotype has just a few counts. The rearrangement uses TRBV20-1 and TRBJ1-6, with D perhaps TRBD1 (5 bases). In germline, CDR1 is DFQATT, CDR2 SNEGSKA (reference sequence). The CDR3 runs to 16 residues. Trimming stripped 5 bases from V and 3 bases from J, with 17 bases between. The CDR3 DNA follows: TGCAGTGCTGGGGGGGAGGGGACCCGCTATAATTCACCCCTCCACTTT. Its translation is CSAGGEGTRYNSPLHF.

The chain uses TRBV5-1 and TRBJ2-7; 7 bases fit TRBD2. This CDR3 has 14 amino acids. V was clipped by 4 bases and J by 6 bases; unmatched bases: 10. The germline CDR1 and CDR2 sequences are SGHRS and YFSETQ. The CDR3 bases are TGCGCCAGCAGCAAAGGATACCCGGGGGGCGAGCAGTACTTC. Protein: CASSKGYPGGEQYF.